This T cell receptor (beta chain) derives from a study of shared clonotypes between healthy human individuals (TCRdb year 2020). General notes on the study: The cohort included a few men and a couple of women between 18 and 49 years of age. Per donor, three plates each were used for CD4 naive and CD4 memory, two for CD8 naive, and one for CD8 memory. Libraries were prepared and TCR repertoires were sequenced by different laboratories using diverse techniques, in order to increase sequencing depth and limit assay-specific biases. Blood TCR repertoires of five healthy adults were deeply sequenced to estimate repertoire size and the extent of clonotype sharing between individuals. Per donor, leukapheresis produced somewhere between about 0.8 and 9.5 billion PBMCs.

Healthy HIV-negative adults with no recently reported acute infections or vaccinations were included as donors. Only Caucasian adults living in Nashville, Tennessee, USA were represented among the donors. CD4+ T cells were enriched by magnetic negative selection; naive cells were then positively selected on CD45RA, and the negative fraction formed the memory subset. Blood was obtained by leukapheresis, after which PBMCs were separated by Ficoll-Histopaque density gradient centrifugation and cryopreserved in liquid nitrogen vapor phase. Analytical flow cytometry was used to check the purity and quantity of every magnetically sorted T cell population. Each sorted fraction had its genomic DNA isolated and then quantified by UV absorbance on a Nanodrop 2000c. The CDR3 holds 15 amino acids from the cysteine to the phenylalanine. CDR3 DNA only is kept here, 45 bases in frame from base 1. The germline V gene yields MNHEY for CDR1 and SVGAGI for CDR2. V ends up 6 bases short and J 5 bases short, with an unmatched junction base count of 9.

TCR CDR3 regions were amplified from genomic DNA by multiplex PCR using the deep immunoSEQ assay. Extracted genomic DNA from each cell subset was distributed evenly across all wells of several immunoSEQ 96-well plates, and each plate was treated as a replicate. For sorted subsets, around 0.2 ug of genomic DNA, equivalent to some 30,000 T cell genomes, went into each replicate PCR. Purified libraries were measured with a Qubit 3.0 fluorometer, size-checked on a Bioanalyzer 2100, and measured again with the KAPA Library Quantification kit. A separate single-read 150-cycle Illumina NextSeq 550 flow cell was used to sequence each immunoSEQ 96-well plate. The source study handled its data this way. Because the immunoSEQ output held only junctional sequences and lacked quality scores, the filtering could not match the filtering applied to full-length reads. Sequences were annotated with PyIR, a Python wrapper for IgBLAST v1.9, and V/J genes and CDR3 were assigned using IMGT germline references. Reads with weak V/J assignments (E-value above 1e-6), missing CDR3, stop codons, out-of-frame junctions, or ambiguous translated residues were removed. A V3J clonotype was defined by an identical inferred V gene, J gene, and CDR3 amino acid sequence. The percentage overlap between two repertoires was calculated by dividing the number of shared unique clonotypes by the size of the smaller repertoire. Three approaches were used to assess repertoire richness: RTK rarefaction, the Chao1 estimator, and Recon v2.1 estimates of unobserved clonotypes. For all TCRbeta clonotypes obtained by the gDNA method from a handful of donors, generation probabilities were computed with OLGA. As stored in TCRdb, this immuneACCESS dataset retains in-frame rearrangements with V and J assigned. A fraction of the clones does not appear; measured against another copy, unresolved V genes explain less than half of the discrepancy, and the remainder lacks a known reason. Clonal size and the V and J genes are those of that table, whereas D and trimming came from the DNA. Counted in this sample were some 2 million clones; roughly 95% of them appeared once. Roughly 0.13% of the sample goes to the ten largest clones.

As for this clone: Its antigen has not been determined. No base quality information exists; no much larger clone differs at one position.

General findings and caveats noted by the study authors: Estimated clonotype richness was generally larger for naive than for memory subsets. Roughly 5% of naive CD4, more than 3% of naive CD8, approximately 2% of memory CD4, and about 0.4% of memory CD8 clonotypes were shared across a few donors. The small number of donors limited the genetic and exposure-history diversity represented. Only blood was sampled, and tissue TCR repertoires likely differ from those in blood. Based on pairwise subsampling, the degree of clonotype sharing among donors was expected to be affected by sequencing depth. Incomplete sequencing was indicated by rarefaction of sorted-subset datasets, despite the large sequencing depth. Compared with non-shared clonotypes, the clonotypes found in all four sorted-subset donors had higher generation probabilities.

The receptor chain draws on TRBV6-5 and TRBJ2-5; 10 central nucleotides agree with TRBD1. This TCR came from a man aged 18 to 30 in good health. Sequenced sample: naive CD4+ T cells sorted from blood. Reading the label with the study, this specimen's cell subset or site is: CD45RA+ positively selected. For the CDR3, the sequence is CASSRDRGRGETQYF. The nucleotides are TGTGCCAGCAGCCGGGACAGGGGAAGAGGCGAGACCCAGTACTTC.